The clone carrying this T cell receptor (beta chain) was seen only once. Antigen: not known. The germline CDR1 and CDR2 sequences are MGHDK and SYGVNS. Trimming pared 1 base from V and 7 bases from J, leaving 11 bases between. CDR3 size: 14 residues. This sample is part of a study of cytomegalovirus exposure and HLA in healthy donors. Study information: Prior work identified 120 million or so unique TCR beta sequences in 190 million or so T cells.

Study-level results: Associated with HLA alleles at 0.05 false discovery rate in a later analysis were 16,951 TCR beta sequences.

PCR primers comprised 60 Vbeta and 13 Jbeta primers. TCRdb keeps only in-frame clones here, not all; method: immunoSEQ multiplex PCR. The profile covers around 130,000 clones, with 60% to 85% appearing a single time and approximately 1.6% taken by the ten largest. Sequenced material: PBMCs. This sequence originates from a woman between 18 and 29 years old in good health and CMV-seronegative. The chain uses TRBV25-1 and TRBJ1-5, with TRBD1 as a possible D gene (5 bases). This chain's CDR3 is CASSESGFGQPQHF. For the CDR3, the DNA is TGTGCCAGCAGTGAATCAGGGTTCGGGCAGCCCCAGCATTTT.